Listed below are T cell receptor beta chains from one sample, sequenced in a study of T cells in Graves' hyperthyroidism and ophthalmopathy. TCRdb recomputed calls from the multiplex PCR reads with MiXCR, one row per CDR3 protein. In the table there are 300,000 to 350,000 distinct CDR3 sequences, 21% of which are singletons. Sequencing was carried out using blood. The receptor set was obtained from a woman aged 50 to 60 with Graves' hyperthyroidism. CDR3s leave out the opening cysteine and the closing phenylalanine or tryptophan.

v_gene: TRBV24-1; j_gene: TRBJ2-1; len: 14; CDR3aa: ATSDLGLAGVNEQF
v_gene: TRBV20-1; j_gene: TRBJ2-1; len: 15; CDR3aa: SASLLAGSKIFNEQF
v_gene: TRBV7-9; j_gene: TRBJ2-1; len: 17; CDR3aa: ASSQGELAGGGPYNEQF
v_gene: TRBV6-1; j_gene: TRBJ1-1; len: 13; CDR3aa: ASVTAFTMNTEAF
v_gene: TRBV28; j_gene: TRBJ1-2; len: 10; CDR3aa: ASSLGVYGYT
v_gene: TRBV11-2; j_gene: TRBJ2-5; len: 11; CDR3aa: ASSLRFRETQY
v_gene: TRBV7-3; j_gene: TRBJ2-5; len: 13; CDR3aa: ASSLQGTLGETQY
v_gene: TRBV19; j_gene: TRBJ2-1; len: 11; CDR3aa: AVSGGRVNEQF
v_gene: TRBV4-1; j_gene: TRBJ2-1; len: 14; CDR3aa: ASRKGSGGSYNEQF
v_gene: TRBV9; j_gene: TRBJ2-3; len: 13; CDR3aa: ASSVEGRASDTQY
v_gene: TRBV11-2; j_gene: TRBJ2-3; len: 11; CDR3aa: ASSLDRSDTQY
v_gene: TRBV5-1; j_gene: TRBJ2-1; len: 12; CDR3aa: ASSLQAGRDEQF
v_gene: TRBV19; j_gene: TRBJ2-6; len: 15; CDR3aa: ASSQGQGVSGANVLT
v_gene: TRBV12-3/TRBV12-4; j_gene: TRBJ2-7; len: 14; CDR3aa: ASSPIVAGYSYEQY
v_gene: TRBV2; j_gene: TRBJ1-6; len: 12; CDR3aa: ASRRQGIDSPLH
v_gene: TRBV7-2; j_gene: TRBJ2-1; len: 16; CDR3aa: ASSFPQGLAGGLNEQF
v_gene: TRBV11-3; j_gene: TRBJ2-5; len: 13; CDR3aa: ASSLGGRVEETQY
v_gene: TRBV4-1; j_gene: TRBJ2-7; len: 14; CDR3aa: ASSQEGAGTRYEQY
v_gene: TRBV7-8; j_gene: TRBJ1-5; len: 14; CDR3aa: ASSFRRDTSNQPQH
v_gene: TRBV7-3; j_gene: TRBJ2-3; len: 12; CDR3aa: ASSLSRFPDTQY
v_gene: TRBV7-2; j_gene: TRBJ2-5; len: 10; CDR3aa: ASSVSQETQY
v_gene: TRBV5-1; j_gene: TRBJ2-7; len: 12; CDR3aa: ASSLGQGADEQY
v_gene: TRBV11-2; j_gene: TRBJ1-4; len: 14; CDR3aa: ASSLASGTGREKLF
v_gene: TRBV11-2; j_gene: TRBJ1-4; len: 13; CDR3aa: ASSLDQTTNEKLF
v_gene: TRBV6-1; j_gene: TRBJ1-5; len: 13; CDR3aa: ASRSTSRGYQPQH
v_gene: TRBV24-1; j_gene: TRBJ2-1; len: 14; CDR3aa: ATSDLSRFDYNEQF
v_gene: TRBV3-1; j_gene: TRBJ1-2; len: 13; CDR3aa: ASSQVTGGGYGYT
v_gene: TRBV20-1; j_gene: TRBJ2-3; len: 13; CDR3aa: SSVPTASSTDTQY
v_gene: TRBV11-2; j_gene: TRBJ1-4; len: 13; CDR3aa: ASSLLDGGSSKLF
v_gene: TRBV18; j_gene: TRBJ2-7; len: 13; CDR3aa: ASSPQEGSSYEQY
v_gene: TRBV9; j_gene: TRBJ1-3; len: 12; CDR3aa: ASSVARAGNTIY
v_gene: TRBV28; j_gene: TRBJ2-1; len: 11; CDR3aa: ASSLQQGNEQF